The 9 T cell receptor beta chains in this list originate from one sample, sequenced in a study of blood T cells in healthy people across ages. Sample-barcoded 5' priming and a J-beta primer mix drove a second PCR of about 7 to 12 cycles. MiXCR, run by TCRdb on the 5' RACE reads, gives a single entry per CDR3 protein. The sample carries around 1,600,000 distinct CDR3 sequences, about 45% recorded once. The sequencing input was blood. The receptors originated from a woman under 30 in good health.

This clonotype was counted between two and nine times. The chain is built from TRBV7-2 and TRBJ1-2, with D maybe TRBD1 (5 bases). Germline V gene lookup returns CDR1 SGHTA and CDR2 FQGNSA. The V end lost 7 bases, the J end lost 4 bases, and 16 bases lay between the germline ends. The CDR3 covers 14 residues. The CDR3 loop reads CASNDRTSSYGYTF. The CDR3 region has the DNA TGTGCCAGCAACGACAGAACGTCCTCCTATGGCTACACCTTC.

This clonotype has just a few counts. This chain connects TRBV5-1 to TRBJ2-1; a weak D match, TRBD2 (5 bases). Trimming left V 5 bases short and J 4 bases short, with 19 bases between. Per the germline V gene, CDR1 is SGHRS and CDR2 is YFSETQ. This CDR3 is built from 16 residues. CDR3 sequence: CASSYHSGPKYNEQFF. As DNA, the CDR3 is TGCGCCAGCAGTTACCACAGCGGACCTAAGTACAATGAGCAGTTCTTC.

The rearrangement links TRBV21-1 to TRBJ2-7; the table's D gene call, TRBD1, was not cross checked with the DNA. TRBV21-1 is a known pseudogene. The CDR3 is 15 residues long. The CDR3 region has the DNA TGTGCCAGCAGCAAAAAAACCCCTACGATGCGCGAGCAGTACTTC. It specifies CASSKKTPTMREQYF.

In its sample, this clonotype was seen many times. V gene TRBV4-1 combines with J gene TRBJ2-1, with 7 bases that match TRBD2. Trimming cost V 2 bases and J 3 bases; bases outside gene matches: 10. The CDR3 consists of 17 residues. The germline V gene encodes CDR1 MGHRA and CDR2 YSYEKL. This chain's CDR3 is CASSQTFGGENYNEQFF. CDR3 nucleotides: TGCGCCAGCAGCCAAACATTTGGGGGGGAAAACTACAATGAGCAGTTCTTC.

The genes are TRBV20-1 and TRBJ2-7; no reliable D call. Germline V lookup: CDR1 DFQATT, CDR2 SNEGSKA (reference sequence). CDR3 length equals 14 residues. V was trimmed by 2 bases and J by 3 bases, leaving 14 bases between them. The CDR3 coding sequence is TGCAGTGCTAGACCCGAGGTATACCACTACGAGCAGTACTTC. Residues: CSARPEVYHYEQYF.

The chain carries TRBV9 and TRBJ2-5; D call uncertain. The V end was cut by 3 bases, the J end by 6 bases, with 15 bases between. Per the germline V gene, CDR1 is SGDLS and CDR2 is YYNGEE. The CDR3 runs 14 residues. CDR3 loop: CASSGDSHIQTQYF. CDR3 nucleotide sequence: TGTGCCAGCAGCGGGGATTCCCACATTCAGACCCAGTACTTC.

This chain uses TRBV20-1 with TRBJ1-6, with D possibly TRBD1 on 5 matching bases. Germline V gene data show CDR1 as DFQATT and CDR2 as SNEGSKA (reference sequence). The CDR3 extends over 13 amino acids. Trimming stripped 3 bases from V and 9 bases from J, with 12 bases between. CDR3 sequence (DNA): TGCAGTGCTAGCGGGGGAGGAACTTCACCCCTCCACTTT. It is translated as CSASGGGTSPLHF.

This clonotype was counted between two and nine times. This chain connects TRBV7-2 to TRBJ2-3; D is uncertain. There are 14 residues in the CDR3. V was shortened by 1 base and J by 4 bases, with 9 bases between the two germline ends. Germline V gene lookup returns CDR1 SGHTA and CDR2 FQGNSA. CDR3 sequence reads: CASSLVRPPDTQYF. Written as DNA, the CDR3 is TGTGCCAGCAGCTTAGTTAGGCCCCCAGATACGCAGTATTTT.

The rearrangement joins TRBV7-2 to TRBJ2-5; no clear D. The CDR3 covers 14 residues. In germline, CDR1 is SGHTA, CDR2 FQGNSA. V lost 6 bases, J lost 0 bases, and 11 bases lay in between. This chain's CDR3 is CASRHAANQETQYF. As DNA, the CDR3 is TGTGCCAGCAGACACGCGGCCAACCAAGAGACCCAGTACTTC.